Listed here are 29 T cell receptor beta chains from one sample, sequenced in a study of blood T cell repertoires in COVID-19. TCRdb keeps only in-frame clones here, not all; method: immunoSEQ multiplex PCR. Among about 150,000 clones listed, about 89% were seen once. Material for sequencing was peripheral blood. All receptors come from a man at least 80 years old with acute or convalescent COVID-19.

The rearrangement joins TRBV2 to TRBJ1-6; D is undetermined. V lost 1 base, J lost 7 bases, and 17 bases lay in between. CDR3 length equals 17 residues. Germline CDR1 is SNHLY and CDR2 is FYNNEI. DNA of the CDR3: TGTGCCAGCAGTGAAGACCGGGGTACAATCTCCAATTCACCCCTCCACTTT. Its translation is CASSEDRGTISNSPLHF. Full variable domain (remainder filled in from reference TRBV2 and TRBJ1-6): EPEVTQTPSHQVTQMGQEVILRCVPISNHLYFYWYRQILGQKVEFLVSFYNNEISEKSEIFDDQFSVERPDGSNFTLKIRSTKLEDSAMYFCASSEDRGTISNSPLHFGNGTRLTVT.

V usage is TRBV5-1 and J usage is TRBJ2-7; 8 nucleotides match TRBD1. Germline CDR1 and CDR2: SGHRS and YFSETQ. This CDR3 spans 14 amino acids. V trimming: 0 bases; J trimming: 5 bases; junction bases outside the gene matches: 4. The chain's CDR3 is CASSLGQGFNEQYF. The DNA for the CDR3 is TGCGCCAGCAGCTTGGGACAGGGGTTCAACGAGCAGTACTTC.

This chain links TRBV5-6 with TRBJ1-5; no clear D. The V end was cut by 1 base, the J end by 6 bases, with 8 bases between. CDR3 length: 13 residues. Per germline, CDR1 SGHDT and CDR2 YYEEEE. Here the CDR3 reads CASSLSGSQPQHF. In DNA, the CDR3 is TGTGCCAGCAGCTTGTCTGGTAGTCAGCCCCAGCATTTT.

CDR3 sequence (DNA): TGTGCCAGCAGCGTAAACGGAGGATATGGCTACACCTTC. As protein: CASSVNGGYGYTF. This chain uses TRBV9 with TRBJ1-2; unclear D gene. Germline values: CDR1 SGDLS, CDR2 YYNGEE. The CDR3 spans 13 residues. Trimming took 1 base from V and 5 from J, leaving 9 bases between them.

The V and J genes are TRBV29-1 and TRBJ1-1; 9 nucleotides line up with TRBD1. This CDR3 region has 13 residues. After removal of 8 bases from V and 2 bases from J, the junction contained 6 bases not matched to a gene. Germline V gene lookup returns CDR1 SQVTM and CDR2 ANQGSEA. The CDR3 bases are TGCAGCTGCCGGACAGGGGCCAACACTGAAGCTTTCTTT. It translates to CSCRTGANTEAFF.

V gene TRBV4-1 combines with J gene TRBJ1-4, with a tentative D call TRBD1 (6 bases). CDR3 length: 17 amino acids. Germline assignment: CDR1 MGHRA and CDR2 YSYEKL. V was pared by 1 base and J by 8 bases, with 20 bases between. The CDR3 nucleotides are TGCGCCAGCAGCCAAGGAGAGGACAGCCCTCGTTGGGAAAAACTGTTTTTT. Encoded protein: CASSQGEDSPRWEKLFF.

The genes are TRBV27 and TRBJ2-7, with 13 bases matching TRBD2. Germline CDR1 is MNHEY and CDR2 is SMNVEV (reference sequence). The CDR3 contains 16 residues. V lost 5 bases and J lost 7; bases outside the gene matches: 11. The CDR3 loop reads CASSERPGLAGWEQYF. The CDR3 region has the DNA TGTGCCAGCAGTGAGCGTCCGGGACTAGCGGGATGGGAGCAGTACTTC.

The chain uses TRBV18 and TRBJ1-1, with a weak D call TRBD1 (5 bases). CDR3 size: 13 residues. The germline V and J ends were trimmed by 3 bases and 1 base, with 6 bases remaining between them. Germline CDR1 KGHSH, CDR2 LQKENI. CDR3 residues: CASSPGPNTEAFF. The CDR3 DNA reads TGTGCCAGCTCACCGGGGCCGAACACTGAAGCTTTCTTT.

This chain uses TRBV2 with TRBJ2-5, with a weak D call TRBD1 (6 bases). Germline CDR1 reads SNHLY; CDR2 reads FYNNEI. The CDR3 is 14 residues long. V lost 1 base to trimming and J lost 3 bases, with 9 bases between them. The CDR3 DNA is TGTGCCAGCAGTGAAGTAGGGGACAAAGAGACCCAGTACTTC. Translated, it gives CASSEVGDKETQYF.

The V call is TRBV19, the J call TRBJ1-5, with 7 bases that match TRBD1. Germline values: CDR1 LNHDA, CDR2 SQIVND (reference sequence). Trimming removed 1 base from V and 4 bases from J; junction bases left unmatched: 7. The CDR3 length is 16 residues. CDR3 nucleotide sequence: TGTGCCAGTAGTATAGTCACAGGGGTAGGGAATCAGCCCCAGCATTTT. This encodes CASSIVTGVGNQPQHF.

This chain connects TRBV5-6 to TRBJ1-1, with D uncertain. Trimming stripped 5 bases from V and 5 bases from J, with 10 bases between. The CDR3 loop spans 12 amino acids. From germline, CDR1 is SGHDT and CDR2 YYEEEE. The CDR3 region is CASSRGLTEAFF. The CDR3 DNA reads as TGTGCCAGCAGTCGCGGGCTGACTGAAGCTTTCTTT.

The CDR3 is CASSLQGAGANVLTF. For the CDR3, the DNA is TGTGCCAGCAGCCTACAGGGGGCTGGGGCCAACGTCCTGACTTTC. The J gene is TRBJ2-6, the V gene TRBV6-5, with TRBD1 identical over 8 bases. The CDR3 totals 15 residues. Germline V gene data show CDR1 as MNHEY and CDR2 as SVGAGI. V dropped 6 bases and J dropped 2; count of bases not matched to a gene: 3.

V gene TRBV24-1 combines with J gene TRBJ2-7, with 7 positions matching TRBD1. This CDR3 has 14 amino acids. Germline V CDR1 and CDR2: KGHDR, SFDVKD. Trimming took 6 bases from V and 0 from J; bases not matched to a gene: 4. CDR3 region: CATSPGQHSYEQYF. The CDR3 DNA is TGTGCCACCAGTCCGGGACAGCACTCCTACGAGCAGTACTTC.

The chain links TRBV7-8 to TRBJ2-7; TRBD2 might be the D (6 bases). This CDR3 contains 13 residues. Germline-derived CDR1 and CDR2 are SGHVS and FQNEAQ. V was shortened by 2 bases and J by 6 bases, with 11 bases between the two germline ends. The CDR3 sequence is CASSLLGTAEQYF. In DNA, the CDR3 is TGTGCCAGCAGCTTATTGGGGACTGCCGAGCAGTACTTC.

The CDR3 DNA follows: TGTGCCAGCAGCCAGACCAGGGCAACTAATGAAAAACTGTTTTTT. As protein: CASSQTRATNEKLFF. The V call is TRBV16, the J call TRBJ1-4; D is perhaps TRBD1 (5 bases). The CDR3 runs to 15 residues. Germline V gives CDR1 KGHSY, CDR2 FQNENV. The V and J ends lost 3 bases and 0 bases respectively, with 8 bases between them.

The gene calls are TRBV18 and TRBJ1-2; a weak D match, TRBD1 (6 bases). The germline V and J ends were trimmed by 3 bases and 4 bases, with 15 bases remaining between them. The CDR3 contains 15 residues. The germline gives CDR1 KGHSH, CDR2 LQKENI. CDR3 bases: TGTGCCAGCTCACCCGGGGGGGGCCCTGGCTATGGCTACACCTTC. Protein product: CASSPGGGPGYGYTF.

The CDR3: CASDRIITWAGQETQYF. As DNA, the CDR3 is TGTGCCAGCGACCGAATAATTACTTGGGCTGGCCAAGAGACCCAGTACTTC. V and J are TRBV27 and TRBJ2-5; D not resolved. The length of the CDR3 is 17 residues. V lost 8 bases to trimming and J lost 1 base, with 23 bases between them. Germline lookup yields CDR1 MNHEY and CDR2 SMNVEV (reference sequence).

J is TRBJ2-3 and V is TRBV18; D perhaps matches TRBD1 (5 bases). V shed 2 bases and J shed 2 bases, with 8 bases lying between them. Looked up from germline, CDR1 is KGHSH and CDR2 is LQKENI. The CDR3 sequence is 14 residues long. The CDR3 reads CASSPLGVTDTQYF. In DNA form, the CDR3 reads TGTGCCAGCTCACCATTAGGGGTCACAGATACGCAGTATTTT.

The rearrangement uses TRBV3-1 (or the pseudogene TRBV3-2) and TRBJ1-3; 10 nucleotides align to TRBD1. The CDR3 totals 15 residues. Per the germline V gene, CDR1 is LGHDT and CDR2 is YNNKEL (reference sequence). The V gene end was trimmed by 4 bases and the J gene end by 4 bases; junction bases not matched to a gene: 4. The CDR3, as DNA: TGTGCCAGCAGCCGACAGGGGGCTTCAGGAAACACCATATATTTT. It translates to CASSRQGASGNTIYF.

This chain connects TRBV5-4 to TRBJ1-6; 9 bases fit TRBD1. J gave up 6 bases and V 4 bases, and 5 bases lay outside the gene matches. Germline V gives CDR1 SGHNT, CDR2 YYREEE (reference sequence). This CDR3 has 15 residues. DNA for the CDR3: TGTGCCAGCAGCCGCCGGGACAGGGTTAATTCACCCCTCCACTTT. Translating it yields CASSRRDRVNSPLHF.

The V and J genes are TRBV23-1 and TRBJ1-5; D remains ambiguous. Being an ORF, TRBV23-1 has a function that is uncertain. V was cut by 3 bases and J by 0 bases, with 9 bases left in between. This CDR3 has 15 amino acids. This CDR3 reads CASSQRFDSNQPQHF. The CDR3 DNA sequence: TGCGCCAGCAGTCAGCGGTTTGATAGCAATCAGCCCCAGCATTTT.

This chain joins TRBV28 and TRBJ2-1; TRBD1 agrees at 10 bases. This CDR3 contains 16 residues. The junction had 5 bases not matched to a gene; V was cut back by 6 bases and J by 0 bases. Germline CDR1 is MDHEN and CDR2 is SYDVKM. CDR3 loop: CASRGQGTGSYNEQFF. CDR3 DNA sequence: TGTGCCAGCAGGGGACAGGGGACGGGCTCCTACAATGAGCAGTTCTTC.

This sequence joins TRBV2 and TRBJ1-6, with 8 bases that match TRBD1. The germline gives CDR1 SNHLY, CDR2 FYNNEI. The CDR3 contains 14 residues. J was trimmed by 7 bases and V by 6 bases; bases with no gene match: 5. The CDR3, as DNA: TGTGCCAGCAGGACCGGGACAGGAAATTCACCCCTCCACTTT. This gives the protein CASRTGTGNSPLHF.

The chain has TRBV13 and TRBJ1-1, with unresolved D. Germline lookup yields CDR1 PRHDT and CDR2 FYEKMQ (reference sequence). The CDR3 runs to 15 residues. Trimming shortened V by 5 bases and J by 4 bases, and 17 bases separated the two germline ends. This CDR3 reads CASSRLANSVTEAFF. The CDR3 bases are TGTGCCAGCAGCCGACTGGCGAATTCAGTCACTGAAGCTTTCTTT.

This chain connects TRBV7-2 to TRBJ2-1, with TRBD1 matching over 7 bases. The trim removed 5 bases at V and 9 bases at J, leaving 7 bases unmatched. The CDR3 is 13 residues long. CDR1 and CDR2 from the germline V gene are SGHTA and FQGNSA. The CDR3 protein is CASSLYRGREQFF. The CDR3 region has the DNA TGTGCCAGCAGCCTTTACAGGGGACGTGAGCAGTTCTTC.

The J gene is TRBJ1-1, the V gene TRBV5-1; 7 bases are a match to TRBD1. The germline gives CDR1 SGHRS, CDR2 YFSETQ. CDR3 length: 13 amino acids. V was pared by 6 bases and J by 1 base, with 3 bases of the junction left unmatched. CDR3 loop: CASTQGSNTEAFF. The CDR3 DNA follows: TGCGCCAGCACACAGGGGTCGAACACTGAAGCTTTCTTT.

V usage is TRBV2 and J usage is TRBJ2-5, with 8 bases aligning to TRBD2. Germline trimming cut 5 bases from V and 7 bases from J; bases unmatched to any gene: 9. CDR1 and CDR2 (germline): SNHLY, FYNNEI. This CDR3 comprises 14 residues. The CDR3 DNA follows: TGTGCCAGCAGTTTCGGGACTAGTGGTGTGACCCAGTACTTC. Translating it yields CASSFGTSGVTQYF. Drawing the rest from reference TRBV2 and TRBJ2-5, the complete variable domain is EPEVTQTPSHQVTQMGQEVILRCVPISNHLYFYWYRQILGQKVEFLVSFYNNEISEKSEIFDDQFSVERPDGSNFTLKIRSTKLEDSAMYFCASSFGTSGVTQYFGPGTRLLVL.

CDR3 nucleotide sequence: TGTGCCAGCAGCTCCCGACAGATGAACACTGAAGCTTTCTTT. It codes for CASSSRQMNTEAFF. The V gene is TRBV5-4, the J gene TRBJ1-1, with a possible D match to TRBD1 (5 bases). In germline, CDR1 is SGHNT, CDR2 YYREEE (reference sequence). The CDR3 runs to 14 residues. V was pared by 3 bases and J by 0 bases, with 9 bases between.

V is TRBV28 and J is TRBJ2-1; D gene ambiguous. Germline V gene sequence: CDR1 MDHEN, CDR2 SYDVKM. CDR3 length equals 15 residues. Trimming left V 3 bases short and J 1 base short, with 10 bases between. CDR3 sequence reads: CASSFLRPSYNEQFF. CDR3 DNA sequence: TGTGCCAGCAGTTTTCTACGTCCTTCCTACAATGAGCAGTTCTTC.